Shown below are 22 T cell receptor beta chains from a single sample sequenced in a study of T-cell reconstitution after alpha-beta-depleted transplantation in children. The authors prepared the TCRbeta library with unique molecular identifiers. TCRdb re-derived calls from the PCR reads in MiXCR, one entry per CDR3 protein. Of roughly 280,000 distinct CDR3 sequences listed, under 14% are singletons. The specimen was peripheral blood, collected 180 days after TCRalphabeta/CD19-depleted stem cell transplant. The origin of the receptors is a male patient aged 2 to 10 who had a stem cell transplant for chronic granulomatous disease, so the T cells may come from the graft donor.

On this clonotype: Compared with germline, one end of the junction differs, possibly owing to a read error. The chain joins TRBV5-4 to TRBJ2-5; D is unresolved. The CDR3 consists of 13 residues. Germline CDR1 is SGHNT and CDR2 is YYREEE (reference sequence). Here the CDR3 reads CAISLAGQETQYF. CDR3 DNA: TGTGCCATCAGCTTGGCCGGCCAAGAGACCCAGTACTTC. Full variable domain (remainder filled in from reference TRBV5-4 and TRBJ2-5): ETGVTQSPTHLIKTRGQQVTLRCSSQSGHNTVSWYQQALGQGPQFIFQYYREEENGRGNFPPRFSGLQFPNYSSELNVNALELDDSALYLCAISLAGQETQYFGPGTRLLVL.

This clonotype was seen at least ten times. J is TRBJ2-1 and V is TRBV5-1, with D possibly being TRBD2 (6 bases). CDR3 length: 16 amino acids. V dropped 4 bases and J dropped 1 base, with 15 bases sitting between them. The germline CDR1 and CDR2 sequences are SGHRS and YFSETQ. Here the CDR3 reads CASSPIAGRSYNEQFF. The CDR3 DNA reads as TGCGCCAGCAGCCCCATCGCGGGGCGGTCCTACAATGAGCAGTTCTTC.

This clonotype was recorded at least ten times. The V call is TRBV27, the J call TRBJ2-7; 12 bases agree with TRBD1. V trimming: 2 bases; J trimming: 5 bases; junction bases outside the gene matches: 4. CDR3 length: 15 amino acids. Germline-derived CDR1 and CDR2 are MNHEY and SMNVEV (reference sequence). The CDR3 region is CASSLAGQGAHEQYF. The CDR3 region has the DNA TGTGCCAGCAGTTTAGCGGGACAGGGGGCCCACGAGCAGTACTTC.

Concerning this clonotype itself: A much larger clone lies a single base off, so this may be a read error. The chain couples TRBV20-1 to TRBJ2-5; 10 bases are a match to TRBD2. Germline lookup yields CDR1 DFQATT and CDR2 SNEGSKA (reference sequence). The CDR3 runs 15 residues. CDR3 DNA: TGCAGTGCTACCCTAGCGGGGGTCCGAATAGAGACCCAGCACTTC. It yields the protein CSATLAGVRIETQHF.

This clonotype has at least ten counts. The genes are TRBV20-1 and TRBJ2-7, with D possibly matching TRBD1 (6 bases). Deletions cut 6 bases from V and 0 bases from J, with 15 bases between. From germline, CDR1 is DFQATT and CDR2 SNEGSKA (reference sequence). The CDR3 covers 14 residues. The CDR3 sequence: CSAAPGHSSYEQYF. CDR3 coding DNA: TGCAGTGCCGCACCGGGACACAGCTCCTACGAGCAGTACTTC.

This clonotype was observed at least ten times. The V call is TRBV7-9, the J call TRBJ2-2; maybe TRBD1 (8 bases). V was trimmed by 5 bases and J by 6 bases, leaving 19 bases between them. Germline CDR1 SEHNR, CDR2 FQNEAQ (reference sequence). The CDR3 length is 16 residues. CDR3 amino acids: CASSTRQGREAGELFF. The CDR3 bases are TGTGCCAGCAGCACAAGACAGGGGAGGGAGGCCGGGGAGCTGTTTTTT.

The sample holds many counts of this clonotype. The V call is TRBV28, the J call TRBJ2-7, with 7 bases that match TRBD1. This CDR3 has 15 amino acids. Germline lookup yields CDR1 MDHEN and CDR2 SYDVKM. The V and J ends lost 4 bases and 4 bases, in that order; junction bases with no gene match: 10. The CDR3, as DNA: TGTGCCAGCAGTTCCCGAGGACAGGAGGTTTACGAGCAGTACTTC. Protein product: CASSSRGQEVYEQYF.

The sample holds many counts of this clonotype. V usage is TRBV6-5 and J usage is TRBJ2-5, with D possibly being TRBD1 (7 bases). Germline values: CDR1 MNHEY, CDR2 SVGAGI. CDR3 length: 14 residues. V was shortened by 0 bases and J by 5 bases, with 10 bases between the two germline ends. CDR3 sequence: CASSYSAGGETQYF. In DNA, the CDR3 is TGTGCCAGCAGTTACTCGGCAGGGGGGGAGACCCAGTACTTC.

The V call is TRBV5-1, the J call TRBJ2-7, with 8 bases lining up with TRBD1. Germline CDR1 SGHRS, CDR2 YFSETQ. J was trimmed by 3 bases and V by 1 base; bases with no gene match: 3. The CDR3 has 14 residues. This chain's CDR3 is CASSLNGQGYEQYF. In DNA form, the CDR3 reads TGCGCCAGCAGCTTGAACGGACAGGGCTACGAGCAGTACTTC.

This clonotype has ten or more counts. This chain's CDR3 is CASSLAGSRGGYNEQFF. The CDR3 nucleotides are TGTGCCAGCAGCTTAGCTGGTAGCCGGGGGGGCTACAATGAGCAGTTCTTC. V gene TRBV7-2 combines with J gene TRBJ2-1; TRBD2 matches at 8 bases. After removal of 0 bases from V and 3 bases from J, the junction contained 7 bases not matched to a gene. Germline V lookup: CDR1 SGHTA, CDR2 FQGNSA. The CDR3 contains 17 residues.

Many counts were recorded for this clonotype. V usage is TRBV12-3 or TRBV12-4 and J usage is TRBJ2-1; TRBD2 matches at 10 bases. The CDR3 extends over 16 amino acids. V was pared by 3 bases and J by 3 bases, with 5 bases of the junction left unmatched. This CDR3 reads CASSFTAGGIYNEQFF. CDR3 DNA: TGTGCCAGCAGTTTTACAGCGGGGGGGATCTACAATGAGCAGTTCTTC.

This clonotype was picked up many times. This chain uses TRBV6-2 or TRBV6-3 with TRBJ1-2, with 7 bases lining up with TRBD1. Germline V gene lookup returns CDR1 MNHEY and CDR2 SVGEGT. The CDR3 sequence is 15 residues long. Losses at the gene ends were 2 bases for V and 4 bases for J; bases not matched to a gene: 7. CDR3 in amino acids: CASSYATWDSYGYTF. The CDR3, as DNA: TGTGCCAGCAGTTACGCGACGTGGGACAGCTATGGCTACACCTTC.

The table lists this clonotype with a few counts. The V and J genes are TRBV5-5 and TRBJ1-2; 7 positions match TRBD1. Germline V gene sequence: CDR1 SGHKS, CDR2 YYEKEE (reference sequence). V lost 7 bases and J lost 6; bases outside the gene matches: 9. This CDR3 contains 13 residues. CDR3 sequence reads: CASGRTGGNGYTF. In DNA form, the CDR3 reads TGTGCCAGCGGCCGGACAGGAGGGAATGGCTACACCTTC.

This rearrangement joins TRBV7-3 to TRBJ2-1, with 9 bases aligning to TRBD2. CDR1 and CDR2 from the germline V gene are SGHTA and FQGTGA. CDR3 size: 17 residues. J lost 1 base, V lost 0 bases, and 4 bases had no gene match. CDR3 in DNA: TGTGCCAGCAGCTTAACGGGCCTAGCGGGATCCTACAATGAGCAGTTCTTC. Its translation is CASSLTGLAGSYNEQFF.

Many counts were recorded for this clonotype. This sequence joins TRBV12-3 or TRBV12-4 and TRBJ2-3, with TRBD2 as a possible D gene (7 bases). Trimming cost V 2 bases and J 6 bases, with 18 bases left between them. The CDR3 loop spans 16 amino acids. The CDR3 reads CASSLFWDGGPDTQYF. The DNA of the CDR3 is TGTGCCAGCAGTTTATTTTGGGACGGGGGGCCGGATACGCAGTATTTT.

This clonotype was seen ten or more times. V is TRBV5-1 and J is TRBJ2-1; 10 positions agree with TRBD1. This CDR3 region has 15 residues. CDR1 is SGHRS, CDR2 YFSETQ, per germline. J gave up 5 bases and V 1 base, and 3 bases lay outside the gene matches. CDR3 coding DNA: TGCGCCAGCAGCTTGTGGGACAGGGGAGACAATGAGCAGTTCTTC. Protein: CASSLWDRGDNEQFF.

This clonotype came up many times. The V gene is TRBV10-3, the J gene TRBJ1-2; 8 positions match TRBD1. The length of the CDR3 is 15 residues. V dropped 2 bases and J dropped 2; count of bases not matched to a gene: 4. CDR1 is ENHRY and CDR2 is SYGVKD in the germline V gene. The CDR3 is CAISEPGQGNYGYTF. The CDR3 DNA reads TGTGCCATCAGTGAGCCCGGACAGGGAAACTATGGCTACACCTTC.

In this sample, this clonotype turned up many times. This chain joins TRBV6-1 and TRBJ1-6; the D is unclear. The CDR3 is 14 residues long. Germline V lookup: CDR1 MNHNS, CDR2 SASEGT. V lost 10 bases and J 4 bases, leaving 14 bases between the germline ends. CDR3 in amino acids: CAIQYFLYNSPLHF. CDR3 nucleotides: TGTGCCATTCAGTATTTCCTTTATAATTCACCCCTCCACTTT.

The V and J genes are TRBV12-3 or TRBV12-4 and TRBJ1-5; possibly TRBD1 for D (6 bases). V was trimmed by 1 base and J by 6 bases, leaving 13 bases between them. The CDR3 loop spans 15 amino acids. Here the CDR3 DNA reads TGTGCCAGCAGTTTAGTACAGGGCCAGGGTCAGCCCCAGCATTTT. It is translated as CASSLVQGQGQPQHF.

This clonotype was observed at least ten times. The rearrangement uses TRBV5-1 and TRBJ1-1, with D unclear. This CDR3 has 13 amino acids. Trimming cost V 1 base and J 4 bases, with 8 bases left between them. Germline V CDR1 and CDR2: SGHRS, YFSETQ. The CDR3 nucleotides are TGCGCCAGCAGCTTGTGGTGGGGCACTGAAGCTTTCTTT. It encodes CASSLWWGTEAFF.

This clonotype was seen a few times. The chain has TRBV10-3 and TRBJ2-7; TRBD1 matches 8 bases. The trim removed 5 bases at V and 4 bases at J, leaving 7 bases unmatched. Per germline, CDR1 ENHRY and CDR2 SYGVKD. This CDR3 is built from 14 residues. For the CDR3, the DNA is TGTGCCATCAGTCTGACAGGGGAGGAATACGAGCAGTACTTC. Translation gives CAISLTGEEYEQYF.

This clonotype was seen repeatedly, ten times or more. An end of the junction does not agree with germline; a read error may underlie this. The DNA of the CDR3 is TGTGCCAGCAGCTCATTTAGGGGGGGTCCCGAAATATTC. Protein sequence: CASSSFRGGPEIF. The chain combines TRBV7-2 with TRBJ2-7; possibly TRBD2 for D (7 bases). This CDR3 spans 13 amino acids. Germline CDR1 is SGHTA and CDR2 is FQGNSA.